Listed below are T cell receptor beta chains from one sample, sequenced in a study of CD8 T cells in ankylosing spondylitis. Via MiXCR, TCRdb re-called the 5' RACE reads, giving one row per CDR3 protein. The table has fewer than 200,000 distinct CDR3 sequences, approximately 16% seen once. Material: blood, either unsorted or a sorted T cell fraction (not recorded which). These receptors were collected from a male donor with ankylosing spondylitis or in good health (not recorded which). Both conserved end residues are part of each CDR3. D genes are given only for firm matches. The size field is filled for only some rows; it gives once, few, many or a size class.

abundance: NA; j_gene: TRBJ2-7; d_gene: TRBD2; v_gene: TRBV6-1; CDR3nt: TGTGCCAGCAGGTCCGGGACTAGCGGGAAATACGAGCAGTACTTC; CDR3aa: CASRSGTSGKYEQYF
abundance: NA; j_gene: TRBJ2-1; d_gene: NA; v_gene: TRBV7-7; CDR3nt: TGTGCCAGCAGCCCAGCGCCGAACTCCTACAATGAGCAGTTCTTC; CDR3aa: CASSPAPNSYNEQFF
abundance: many; j_gene: TRBJ2-3; d_gene: TRBD2; v_gene: TRBV20-1; CDR3nt: TGCAGTGCTTTCCCCGGACTAGAAGGGGCAGATACGCAGTATTTT; CDR3aa: CSAFPGLEGADTQYF
abundance: few; j_gene: TRBJ2-3; d_gene: NA; v_gene: TRBV20-1; CDR3nt: TGCAGTGCTAGAGAGCCCTGGGCGGGGCAAAGCACAGATACGCAGTATTTT; CDR3aa: CSAREPWAGQSTDTQYF
abundance: few; j_gene: TRBJ2-7; d_gene: NA; v_gene: TRBV5-1; CDR3nt: TGCGCCAGCAGCACCTATAACCGGGGGCACGAGCAGTACTTC; CDR3aa: CASSTYNRGHEQYF
abundance: many; j_gene: TRBJ2-5; d_gene: NA; v_gene: TRBV11-2; CDR3nt: TGTGCCAGCAGCTTAGATCTCCAAGAGACCCAGTACTTC; CDR3aa: CASSLDLQETQYF
abundance: many; j_gene: TRBJ2-3; d_gene: TRBD1; v_gene: TRBV5-1; CDR3nt: TGCGCCAGCAGCCCTGGGACAGAACTTAGCACAGATACGCAGTATTTT; CDR3aa: CASSPGTELSTDTQYF
abundance: NA; j_gene: TRBJ2-5; d_gene: TRBD2; v_gene: TRBV7-8; CDR3nt: TGTGCCAGCAGCCCAGGGACTAGCGGGGGCCCAGAGACCCAGTACTTC; CDR3aa: CASSPGTSGGPETQYF
abundance: many; j_gene: TRBJ2-7; d_gene: NA; v_gene: TRBV7-2; CDR3nt: TGTGCCAGCAGCCTGCTCGGGACCTCAAACTACGAGCAGTACTTC; CDR3aa: CASSLLGTSNYEQYF
abundance: NA; j_gene: TRBJ2-4; d_gene: NA; v_gene: TRBV30; CDR3nt: TGTGCCTGGAGCGCGAGCCAGGGGCTACGGTCCAAAAACATTCAGTACTTC; CDR3aa: CAWSASQGLRSKNIQYF
abundance: many; j_gene: TRBJ2-3; d_gene: NA; v_gene: TRBV5-1; CDR3nt: TGCGCCAGCAGGGACGGCGACACAGATACGCAGTATTTT; CDR3aa: CASRDGDTDTQYF
abundance: NA; j_gene: TRBJ2-2; d_gene: TRBD2; v_gene: TRBV7-9; CDR3nt: TGTGCCAGCAGTGATCCGCCGGGACTAGCGGGGCCCGGGGAGCTGTTTTTT; CDR3aa: CASSDPPGLAGPGELFF
abundance: many; j_gene: TRBJ2-1; d_gene: TRBD2; v_gene: TRBV5-1; CDR3nt: TGCGCCAGCAGCCCCATGACTAGCGGATCCTACAATGAGCAGTTCTTC; CDR3aa: CASSPMTSGSYNEQFF
abundance: many; j_gene: TRBJ2-1; d_gene: NA; v_gene: TRBV20-1; CDR3nt: TGCAGTGCTAGGAAGGACTATAGGAATGAGCAGTTCTTC; CDR3aa: CSARKDYRNEQFF
abundance: many; j_gene: TRBJ2-7; d_gene: NA; v_gene: TRBV4-1; CDR3nt: TGCGCCAGCAGCCAACAAAGGGGCAGGAACGAGCAGTACTTC; CDR3aa: CASSQQRGRNEQYF